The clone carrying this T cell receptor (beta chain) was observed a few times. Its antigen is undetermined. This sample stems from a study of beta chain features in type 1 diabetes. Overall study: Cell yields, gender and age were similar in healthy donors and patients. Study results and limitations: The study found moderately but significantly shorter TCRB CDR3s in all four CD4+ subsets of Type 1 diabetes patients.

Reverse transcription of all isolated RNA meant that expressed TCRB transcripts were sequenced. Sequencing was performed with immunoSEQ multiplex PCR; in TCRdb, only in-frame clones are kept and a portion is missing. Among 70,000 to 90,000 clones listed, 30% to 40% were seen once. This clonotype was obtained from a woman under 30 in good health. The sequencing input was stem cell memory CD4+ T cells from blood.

The CDR3 is CASSPRQGNYGYTF. For the CDR3, the DNA is TGTGCCAGCTCACCTCGACAGGGAAACTATGGCTACACCTTC. The chain couples TRBV18 to TRBJ1-2, with 7 bases aligning to TRBD1. The CDR3 runs 14 residues. V dropped 3 bases and J dropped 2; count of bases not matched to a gene: 3. The germline V gene has CDR1 KGHSH and CDR2 LQKENI.